A selection of T cell receptor beta chains follows, all from one sample in a study of blood T cell repertoires in COVID-19. TCRdb's table, derived via immunoSEQ multiplex PCR, lists solely in-frame clones and lacks some. Of approximately 50,000 clones in the sample, about 80% were seen once. The sample was peripheral blood. These receptors originate from a man in his 70s with acute or convalescent COVID-19. CDR3s include the opening cysteine and the closing phenylalanine or tryptophan. D genes are given only for firm matches. Clone size is shown for a subset of rows, as once, few, many or a class of expanded clone.

>TRBV2|TRBJ2-1|NA|13|NA
CASSVPAGLEQFF
TGTGCCAGCAGTGTCCCAGCGGGCTTAGAGCAGTTCTTC
>TRBV7-2|TRBJ2-5|NA|19|TRBD2
CASSPRGKRASGREETQYF
TGTGCCAGCAGCCCCAGGGGAAAGAGGGCTAGCGGGAGGGAAGAGACCCAGTACTTC
>TRBV25-1|TRBJ2-1|NA|14|TRBD2
CASMASGGYNEQFF
TGTGCCAGTATGGCTAGCGGGGGGTACAATGAGCAGTTCTTC
>TRBV3-1/TRBV3-2|TRBJ1-2|NA|17|NA
CASSQDPPQGRVGGYTF
TGTGCCAGCAGCCAAGACCCCCCCCAAGGCAGGGTAGGTGGCTACACCTTC
>TRBV14|TRBJ1-1|NA|14|NA
CASSRGQPNTEAFF
TGTGCCAGCAGCCGTGGACAGCCGAACACTGAAGCTTTCTTT
>TRBV5-4|TRBJ1-2|NA|14|NA
CASSSGQLRYGYTF
TGTGCCAGCAGCTCAGGACAGCTTCGCTATGGCTACACCTTC
>TRBV3-1/TRBV3-2|TRBJ2-7|few|12|NA
CASSTLANEQYF
TGTGCCAGCAGCACACTAGCTAACGAGCAGTACTTC
>TRBV19|TRBJ1-2|NA|15|NA
CASTPPGGQVGGYTF
TGTGCCAGTACACCTCCAGGAGGGCAGGTGGGTGGCTACACCTTC
>TRBV4-2|TRBJ1-2|few|15|NA
CASSQLDSGGYGYTF
TGTGCCAGCAGCCAACTGGACAGTGGGGGCTATGGCTACACCTTC
>TRBV5-1|TRBJ2-3|NA|13|NA
CASSGLLPDTQYF
TGCGCCAGCAGCGGGCTCCTACCAGATACGCAGTATTTT
>TRBV14|TRBJ1-6|NA|15|TRBD1
CASSRGQGAYSPLHF
TGTGCCAGCAGCCGGGGACAGGGGGCATACTCACCCCTCCACTTT
>TRBV6-1|TRBJ2-7|NA|13|NA
CASSEARGSEQYF
TGTGCCAGCAGTGAAGCAAGAGGCTCCGAGCAGTACTTC
>TRBV15|TRBJ2-5|few|15|TRBD1
CATSAPPGQGETQYF
TGTGCCACCAGCGCCCCACCGGGACAGGGGGAGACCCAGTACTTC
>TRBV11-1|TRBJ1-4|NA|15|TRBD1
CASSLRRTGAEKLFF
TGTGCCAGCAGCTTACGACGGACAGGGGCTGAAAAACTGTTTTTT
>TRBV4-2|TRBJ2-3|NA|17|TRBD2
CASSQELAGGSTDTQYF
TGTGCCAGCAGCCAAGAACTAGCGGGAGGGAGCACAGATACGCAGTATTTT
>TRBV6-1|TRBJ2-3|NA|17|TRBD1
CASSDPITGAVTDTQYF
TGTGCCAGCAGTGACCCTATTACAGGGGCGGTCACAGATACGCAGTATTTT
>TRBV7-2|TRBJ2-5|NA|15|TRBD2
CASSTEIRGGGTQYF
TGTGCCAGCAGCACCGAAATAAGGGGCGGGGGGACCCAGTACTTC
>TRBV5-6|TRBJ2-1|NA|18|TRBD2
CASSFPGLSGRVYNEQFF
TGTGCCAGCAGCTTCCCTGGTCTTAGCGGGAGGGTCTACAATGAGCAGTTCTTC
>TRBV7-3|TRBJ1-6|NA|13|NA
CASSAVINSPLHF
TGTGCCAGCAGCGCAGTAATAAATTCACCCCTCCACTTT
>TRBV16|TRBJ2-7|NA|14|NA
CASSPWLSPYEQYF
TGTGCCAGCAGCCCCTGGCTGTCTCCCTACGAGCAGTACTTC
>TRBV9|TRBJ2-7|NA|15|TRBD2
CASSVGGTSGDEQYF
TGTGCCAGCAGCGTAGGAGGGACTAGCGGGGACGAGCAGTACTTC
>TRBV7-8|TRBJ1-1|NA|12|NA
CASTTGNTEAFF
TGTGCCAGCACTACAGGAAACACTGAAGCTTTCTTT
>TRBV2|TRBJ1-2|NA|13|NA
CASRKTENYGYTF
TGTGCCAGCAGAAAGACAGAGAACTATGGCTACACCTTC
>TRBV6-5|TRBJ2-4|NA|13|NA
CASSTGGSNIQYF
TGTGCCAGCAGCACCGGTGGTTCAAACATTCAGTACTTC
>TRBV4-1|TRBJ2-1|many|13|NA
CASSQGPYNEQFF
TGCGCCAGCAGCCAAGGTCCGTACAATGAGCAGTTCTTC
>TRBV10-2|TRBJ1-2|NA|15|NA
CASSETRSINYGYTF
TGCGCCAGCAGTGAGACGCGGTCCATTAACTATGGCTACACCTTC
>TRBV10-3|TRBJ1-1|NA|14|NA
CAISESGPNTEAFF
TGTGCCATCAGTGAGTCGGGGCCAAACACTGAAGCTTTCTTT
>TRBV27|TRBJ1-2|NA|13|NA
CASSLDRGYGYTF
TGTGCCAGCAGTTTAGACCGGGGCTATGGCTACACCTTC
>TRBV6-4|TRBJ1-1|once|13|NA
CASSLEGGTEAFF
TGTGCCAGCTCCCTTGAGGGTGGCACTGAAGCTTTCTTT
>TRBV9|TRBJ1-2|NA|13|NA
CASSITGNDGYTF
TGTGCCAGCAGCATAACAGGGAACGATGGCTACACCTTC
>TRBV7-2|TRBJ1-4|once|16|TRBD1
CASSANGGTGMKKLFF
TGTGCCAGCAGCGCAAACGGAGGGACAGGAATGAAAAAACTGTTTTTT
>TRBV18|TRBJ2-4|NA|18|TRBD2
CASSTGLAGGLAKNIQYF
TGTGCCAGCTCGACTGGACTAGCGGGAGGGCTAGCCAAAAACATTCAGTACTTC
>TRBV7-2|TRBJ2-7|NA|16|TRBD2
CASSPLLAGVPYEQYF
TGTGCCAGCAGCCCCCTACTAGCGGGAGTACCCTACGAGCAGTACTTC
>TRBV18|TRBJ2-5|NA|17|TRBD2
CASSGGTSGIGGETQYF
TGTGCCAGCTCAGGAGGGACTAGCGGGATTGGAGGAGAGACCCAGTACTTC
>TRBV9|TRBJ2-7|NA|13|NA
CASSASRGGEQYF
TGTGCCAGCAGCGCATCCCGAGGGGGCGAGCAGTACTTC
>TRBV6-5|TRBJ1-6|NA|16|TRBD1
CASSYGAGGKNSPLHF
TGTGCCAGCAGTTACGGGGCAGGGGGGAAGAATTCACCCCTCCACTTT
>TRBV28|TRBJ1-1|NA|14|NA
CASSLTSLNTEAFF
TGTGCCAGCAGTTTAACCAGTCTGAACACTGAAGCTTTCTTT